This T cell receptor beta chain was identified during a study of PD-L1 blockade in urothelial cancer. Details on this clone: No antigen is known for it.

The time point is: peripheral blood 6 weeks after treatment start. Here immunoSEQ multiplex PCR was the method, and the copy in TCRdb shows in-frame clones only, minus some. The sample has some 120,000 clones; approximately 85% are singletons. Germline V gene sequence: CDR1 MNHEY, CDR2 SVGAGI. V gave up 6 bases and J gave up 5 bases; unmatched junction bases: 9. The CDR3 spans 14 residues. Notes on the study in general: Pretreatment clonality of the blood TCR repertoire below the median was predictive of superior survival.

J is TRBJ2-5 and V is TRBV6-5; 7 bases align to TRBD1. This receptor was obtained from a man aged 45-65 years with urothelial cancer. Sample: PBMCs, taken around atezolizumab (anti-PD-L1) treatment. CDR3 DNA: TGTGCCAGCAGGGACAGGTCCCTTGGGGAGACCCAGTACTTC. Translation gives CASRDRSLGETQYF.